The present TCR beta chain was sequenced within a study of T cell clones after liver transplantation. Turning to the study itself: Immunosuppression withdrawal was tried within 2 years after liver transplantation in this trial. Apart from three HCV-positive recipients, transplants were for non-autoimmune, non-viral reasons. Patients counted as tolerant after at least one year off all immunosuppression, enzymes not exceeding twice normal. Study-level results: Rather than being deleted, graft donor-reactive T cells may have moved into the graft.

As regards this clone: Its matching antigen is unknown.

The CDR3 contains 13 residues. V lost 4 bases and J lost 4, with 8 bases in between. Germline CDR1 SNHLY, CDR2 FYNNEI. Sequencing was performed with immunoSEQ multiplex PCR; in TCRdb, only in-frame clones are kept and a portion is missing. The sample lists roughly 100,000 clones, approximately 79% occurring once. The TCR comes from a human patient who received a liver transplant. Part of the T cell pool may stem from the graft donor. The sample consisted of CD4+ T cells from blood, taken 45 to 50 months after liver transplant. The chain uses TRBV2 and TRBJ1-5, with D maybe TRBD1 (5 bases). The CDR3: CASSVGGNQPQHF. For the CDR3, the DNA is TGTGCCAGCAGTGTGGGGGGGAATCAGCCCCAGCATTTT.